This TCR beta chain emerged from a study of cytomegalovirus exposure and HLA in healthy donors. Notes on this clone: Its antigen remains unidentified.

Germline V gene lookup returns CDR1 SGDLS and CDR2 YYNGEE. The junction had 7 bases not matched to a gene; V was cut back by 4 bases and J by 4 bases. The CDR3 totals 15 residues. The PCR made use of 60 Vbeta and 13 Jbeta primers. Sequencing used immunoSEQ multiplex PCR; TCRdb keeps in-frame clones, though not all of them. The repertoire holds over 200,000 clones, with about 89% as singletons. Findings of the study overall: Most sequenced TCRs were rare (though some public TCRs occurred in many donors). Later analysis associated a missense DCLRE1C variant with TCR beta V- and J-gene trimming.

Samples came from healthy bone marrow donors. The V gene is TRBV9, the J gene TRBJ2-2; 7 nucleotides agree with TRBD1. This clonotype was sampled from a woman aged 18-30 years in good health and CMV-seronegative. The material sequenced was PBMCs. The CDR3 here is CASSLQTGVTGELFF. The CDR3 bases are TGTGCCAGCAGCCTACAAACAGGGGTCACCGGGGAGCTGTTTTTT.